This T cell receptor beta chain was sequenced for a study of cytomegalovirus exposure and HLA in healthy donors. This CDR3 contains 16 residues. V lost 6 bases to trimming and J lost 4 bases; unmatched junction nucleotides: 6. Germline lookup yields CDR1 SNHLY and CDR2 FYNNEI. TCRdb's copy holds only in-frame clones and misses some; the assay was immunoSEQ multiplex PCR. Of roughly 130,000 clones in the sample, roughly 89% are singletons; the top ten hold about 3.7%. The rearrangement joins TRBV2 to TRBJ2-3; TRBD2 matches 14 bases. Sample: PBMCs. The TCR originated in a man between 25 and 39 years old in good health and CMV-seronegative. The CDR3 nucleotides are TGTGCCAGCAGAGCGACTAGCGGGGGGGTTGCAGATACGCAGTATTTT. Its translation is CASRATSGGVADTQYF.